The 25 T cell receptor beta chains below were found in one sample sequenced in a study of T cell responses to AZD1222 COVID-19 vaccine. Generated by immunoSEQ multiplex PCR, the TCRdb table keeps only in-frame clones and is missing some. The table lists some 200,000 clones, approximately 91% of them singletons. The starting material was peripheral blood, obtained on day 0 of AZD1222 vaccination. These receptors all come from an adult in good health.

This clone has a handful of counts. This chain connects TRBV28 to TRBJ2-3; 7 bases agree with TRBD2. This CDR3 comprises 16 residues. Germline V gene lookup returns CDR1 MDHEN and CDR2 SYDVKM. The trim removed 3 bases at V and 1 base at J, leaving 7 bases unmatched. The CDR3 is CASSFLGGRRTDTQYF. The CDR3 coding sequence is TGTGCCAGCAGTTTCCTGGGCGGGAGACGCACAGATACGCAGTATTTT.

V and J are TRBV5-6 and TRBJ1-2; D uncertain. The CDR3 length is 16 residues. Looked up from germline, CDR1 is SGHDT and CDR2 is YYEEEE. V lost 0 bases, J lost 0 bases, and 12 bases lay in between. As DNA, the CDR3 is TGTGCCAGCAGCTTGGCCCTGACGGAAACTAACTATGGCTACACCTTC. This sequence encodes CASSLALTETNYGYTF.

J is TRBJ2-3 and V is TRBV9, with 7 bases lining up with TRBD1. V was pared by 3 bases and J by 2 bases, with 6 bases of the junction left unmatched. The CDR3 contains 15 residues. Germline assignment: CDR1 SGDLS and CDR2 YYNGEE. CDR3 DNA: TGTGCCAGCAGCGCGAGGGGGCGAAACACAGATACGCAGTATTTT. Protein sequence: CASSARGRNTDTQYF. The full variable domain, rest sourced from reference TRBV9 and TRBJ2-3, is DSGVTQTPKHLITATGQRVTLRCSPRSGDLSVYWYQQSLDQGLQFLIQYYNGEERAKGNILERFSAQQFPDLHSELNLSSLELGDSALYFCASSARGRNTDTQYFGPGTRLTVL.

This clone was counted only a few times. CDR3 sequence: CASSMGGVTNEKLFF. CDR3 bases: TGTGCCAGCAGCATGGGGGGGGTCACTAATGAAAAACTGTTTTTT. V and J are TRBV5-4 and TRBJ1-4, with D possibly being TRBD1 (5 bases). The CDR3 totals 15 residues. V was trimmed by 4 bases and J by 2 bases, leaving 12 bases between them. Germline CDR1 is SGHNT and CDR2 is YYREEE (reference sequence).

The V and J genes are TRBV19 and TRBJ1-2; D unclear. V lost 4 bases, J lost 2 bases, and 8 bases lay in between. Germline values: CDR1 LNHDA, CDR2 SQIVND (reference sequence). The CDR3 spans 13 residues. The CDR3 DNA reads as TGTGCCAGTAGTACCGACGGGAACTATGGCTACACCTTC. It encodes CASSTDGNYGYTF.

Only a few counts were recorded for this clone. The chain carries TRBV2 and TRBJ2-7; a possible D gene is TRBD1 (5 bases). Germline V gives CDR1 SNHLY, CDR2 FYNNEI. The CDR3 contains 13 residues. V gave up 2 bases and J gave up 5 bases, with 10 bases separating them. The CDR3 region has the DNA TGTGCCAGCAGTGAACAGGGTCTGAACGAGCAGTACTTC. It is translated as CASSEQGLNEQYF. The variable domain in full, with the rest retrieved from reference TRBV2 and TRBJ2-7, is EPEVTQTPSHQVTQMGQEVILRCVPISNHLYFYWYRQILGQKVEFLVSFYNNEISEKSEIFDDQFSVERPDGSNFTLKIRSTKLEDSAMYFCASSEQGLNEQYFGPGTRLTVT.

This sequence joins TRBV29-1 and TRBJ2-1, with D maybe TRBD2 (5 bases). Germline V lookup: CDR1 SQVTM, CDR2 ANQGSEA. V was pared by 6 bases and J by 4 bases, with 7 bases between. The CDR3 length is 11 residues. CDR3: CSVRGYNEQFF. CDR3 DNA sequence: TGCAGCGTCCGGGGATACAATGAGCAGTTCTTC.

The CDR3 here is CASSSAGGHNEQFF. The DNA for the CDR3 is TGTGCCAGCAGCTCAGCGGGAGGCCACAATGAGCAGTTCTTC. The V call is TRBV7-3, the J call TRBJ2-1; TRBD2 matches 9 bases. Trimming took 4 bases from V and 5 from J; bases not matched to a gene: 3. The CDR3 sequence is 14 residues long. CDR1 and CDR2 (germline): SGHTA, FQGTGA.

The V gene is TRBV6-1, the J gene TRBJ1-4; TRBD1 is a possible D gene (6 bases). Germline values: CDR1 MNHNS, CDR2 SASEGT. V lost 1 base, J lost 8 bases, and 11 bases lay in between. This CDR3 spans 14 amino acids. CDR3: CASSEGGALEKLFF. The CDR3 DNA sequence: TGTGCCAGCAGTGAAGGGGGGGCTCTAGAAAAACTGTTTTTT.

This clone has a single count. The chain employs TRBV3-1 (or the pseudogene TRBV3-2) and TRBJ1-1; D is unclear. Looked up from germline, CDR1 is LGHDT and CDR2 is YNNKEL (reference sequence). This CDR3 has 12 residues. Trimming pared 2 bases from V and 5 bases from J, leaving 6 bases between. In nucleotides, the CDR3 is TGTGCCAGCAGCCAACAAAGGACTGAAGCTTTCTTT. Encoded protein: CASSQQRTEAFF.

This chain uses TRBV15 with TRBJ1-5; tentative D call: TRBD1 (6 bases). The CDR3 has 20 residues. Trimming removed 5 bases from V and 0 bases from J, with 26 bases in between. Looked up from germline, CDR1 is LNHNV and CDR2 is YYDKDF (reference sequence). The CDR3 region has the DNA TGTGCCACCAGCGGAGCATATCAAAGAAGGACAGAGCCTAGCAATCAGCCCCAGCATTTT. Translating it yields CATSGAYQRRTEPSNQPQHF.

The chain is built from TRBV6-5 and TRBJ1-6; tentative D call: TRBD1 (6 bases). The V end was cut by 6 bases, the J end by 10 bases, with 16 bases between. Germline assignment: CDR1 MNHEY and CDR2 SVGAGI. CDR3 length: 14 residues. The CDR3 region is CASSDVQGYSPLHF. DNA of the CDR3: TGTGCCAGCAGCGACGTACAGGGTTACTCACCCCTCCACTTT.

The chain recombines TRBV27 with TRBJ1-1; TRBD1 matches 7 bases. Unmatched junction bases numbered 5, after V lost 6 bases and J lost 1 base. The CDR3 is 14 amino acids. The germline CDR1 and CDR2 sequences are MNHEY and SMNVEV (reference sequence). The chain's CDR3 is CASSKTGTNTEAFF. CDR3 nucleotide sequence: TGTGCCAGCAGCAAGACAGGGACGAACACTGAAGCTTTCTTT.

V and J are TRBV5-1 and TRBJ2-7, with D perhaps TRBD1 (7 bases). The V and J ends lost 0 bases and 1 base respectively, with 11 bases between them. Germline values: CDR1 SGHRS, CDR2 YFSETQ. The CDR3 is made up of 15 amino acids. The CDR3 protein is CASSLEPGGSYEQYF. Written as DNA, the CDR3 is TGCGCCAGCAGCTTGGAGCCAGGGGGGTCCTACGAGCAGTACTTC.

This chain uses TRBV27 with TRBJ1-2; weak D call: TRBD1 (6 bases). CDR1 is MNHEY and CDR2 is SMNVEV in the germline V gene (reference sequence). V was clipped by 5 bases and J by 4 bases, with 20 bases between them. The CDR3 is made up of 16 amino acids. CDR3 sequence reads: CASSVTPPGHFYGYTF. DNA of the CDR3: TGTGCCAGCAGTGTAACACCCCCGGGACACTTCTATGGCTACACCTTC.

The chain joins TRBV27 to TRBJ2-7, with D perhaps matching TRBD1 (6 bases). V shed 6 bases and J shed 7 bases, with 19 bases lying between them. CDR3 length: 14 amino acids. Germline V gene lookup returns CDR1 MNHEY and CDR2 SMNVEV (reference sequence). The CDR3 spells CASRGRLGAREQYF. The CDR3 coding sequence is TGTGCCAGCAGGGGCCGGTTGGGGGCCCGTGAGCAGTACTTC.

The chain couples TRBV5-1 to TRBJ1-6; perhaps TRBD1 as D (5 bases). The CDR3 runs 16 residues. V lost 0 bases and J lost 7, with 14 bases in between. Germline V CDR1 and CDR2: SGHRS, YFSETQ. CDR3 region: CASSLGLVGVNSPLHF. The CDR3 DNA reads as TGCGCCAGCAGCTTGGGCCTTGTGGGGGTAAATTCACCCCTCCACTTT.

The chain has TRBV19 and TRBJ2-3, with D possibly being TRBD2 (6 bases). The CDR3 sequence is 15 residues long. CDR1 is LNHDA, CDR2 SQIVND, per germline (reference sequence). V lost 6 bases, J lost 0 bases, and 13 bases lay in between. CDR3 coding DNA: TGTGCCAGTAGCCAAGGCGGGACTAGCACAGATACGCAGTATTTT. It codes for CASSQGGTSTDTQYF.

The V gene is TRBV7-3, the J gene TRBJ1-1, with D maybe TRBD1 (6 bases). V was cut by 1 base and J by 2 bases, with 8 bases left in between. The CDR3 is 14 residues long. Germline V gene data show CDR1 as SGHTA and CDR2 as FQGTGA. In nucleotides, the CDR3 is TGTGCCAGCAGCTTAATGGGACAAAACACTGAAGCTTTCTTT. Translation gives CASSLMGQNTEAFF. Full variable domain (remainder filled in from reference TRBV7-3 and TRBJ1-1): GAGVSQTPSNKVTEKGKYVELRCDPISGHTALYWYRQSLGQGPEFLIYFQGTGAADDSGLPNDRFFAVRPEGSVSTLKIQRTERGDSAVYLCASSLMGQNTEAFFGQGTRLTVV.

The V and J genes are TRBV5-1 and TRBJ2-1, with D maybe TRBD1 (5 bases). CDR1 SGHRS and CDR2 YFSETQ come from the germline V gene. The CDR3 runs 13 residues. V lost 0 bases to trimming and J lost 4 bases, with 5 bases between them. The CDR3 protein is CASSLDRYNEQFF. Written as DNA, the CDR3 is TGCGCCAGCAGCTTGGACAGGTACAATGAGCAGTTCTTC.

This chain's CDR3 is CASSQDSRSSNTEAFF. CDR3 nucleotide sequence: TGCGCCAGCAGCCAAGATTCCCGGAGTTCGAACACTGAAGCTTTCTTT. The chain employs TRBV4-3 and TRBJ1-1; unclear D gene. This CDR3 is 16 amino acids long. Trimming took 0 bases from V and 1 from J, leaving 12 bases between them. Germline-derived CDR1 and CDR2 are LGHNA and YSLEER.

The gene calls are TRBV7-2 and TRBJ1-4; D possibly corresponds to TRBD1 (6 bases). V lost 7 bases to trimming and J lost 5 bases, with 20 bases between them. Germline CDR1 and CDR2: SGHTA and FQGNSA. This CDR3 has 16 residues. CDR3 loop: CASTTSPGVKNEKLFF. The CDR3 DNA reads as TGTGCCAGCACCACCTCTCCAGGGGTAAAGAATGAAAAACTGTTTTTT.

This clone was observed a single time. The CDR3 DNA is TGTGCCAGCAGAAAAGACCCGACTAGCGGGGGGACTAGCACAGATACGCAGTATTTT. Amino acids: CASRKDPTSGGTSTDTQYF. The chain employs TRBV7-9 and TRBJ2-3; 13 nucleotides line up with TRBD2. V lost 6 bases and J lost 0; bases outside the gene matches: 12. This CDR3 contains 19 residues. Germline-derived CDR1 and CDR2 are SEHNR and FQNEAQ (reference sequence).

This chain links TRBV6-5 with TRBJ1-2; 7 bases line up with TRBD1. CDR1 and CDR2 (germline): MNHEY, SVGAGI. Trimming took 5 bases from V and 8 from J; bases not matched to a gene: 8. The length of the CDR3 is 13 residues. As DNA, the CDR3 is TGTGCCAGCAGTACCGGGACAGCGAGCGGCTACACCTTC. It is translated as CASSTGTASGYTF.

Only one count was recorded for this clone. The chain uses TRBV6-5 and TRBJ2-5; a possible D gene is TRBD1 (6 bases). CDR1 and CDR2 from the germline V gene are MNHEY and SVGAGI. V gave up 0 bases and J gave up 2 bases, with 10 bases separating them. The CDR3 is made up of 15 amino acids. The CDR3 DNA follows: TGTGCCAGCAGTTACTCGCTACAGGGTCAAGAGACCCAGTACTTC. It specifies CASSYSLQGQETQYF.